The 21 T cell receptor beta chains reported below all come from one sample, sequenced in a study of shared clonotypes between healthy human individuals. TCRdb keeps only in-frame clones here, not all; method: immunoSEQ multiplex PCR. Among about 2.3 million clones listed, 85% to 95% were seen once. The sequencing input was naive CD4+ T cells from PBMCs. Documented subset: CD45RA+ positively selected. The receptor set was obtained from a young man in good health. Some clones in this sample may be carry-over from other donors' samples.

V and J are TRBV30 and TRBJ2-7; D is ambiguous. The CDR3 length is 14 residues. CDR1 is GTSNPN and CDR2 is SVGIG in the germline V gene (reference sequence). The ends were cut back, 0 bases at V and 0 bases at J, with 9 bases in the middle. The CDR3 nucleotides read TGTGCCTGGAGTGTGAACCTTCCCTCCTACGAGCAGTACTTC. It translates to CAWSVNLPSYEQYF.

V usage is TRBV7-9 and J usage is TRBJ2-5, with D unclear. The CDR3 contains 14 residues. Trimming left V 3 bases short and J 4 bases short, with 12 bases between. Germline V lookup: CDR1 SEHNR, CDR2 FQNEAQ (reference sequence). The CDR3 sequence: CASSFFGVRETQYF. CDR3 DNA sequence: TGTGCCAGCAGCTTTTTTGGGGTACGAGAGACCCAGTACTTC.

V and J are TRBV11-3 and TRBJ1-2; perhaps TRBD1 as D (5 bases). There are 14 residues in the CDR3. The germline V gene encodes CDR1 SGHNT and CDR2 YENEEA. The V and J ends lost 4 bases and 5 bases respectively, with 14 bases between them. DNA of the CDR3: TGTGCCAGCAGCTCGATAAGGGGATTTTATGGCTACACCTTC. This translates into CASSSIRGFYGYTF.

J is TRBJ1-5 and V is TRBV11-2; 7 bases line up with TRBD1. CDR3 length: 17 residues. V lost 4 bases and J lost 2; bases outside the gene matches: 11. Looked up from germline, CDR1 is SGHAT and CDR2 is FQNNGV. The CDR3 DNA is TGTGCCAGCAGCTCTGACCTAGGGGGCGCGGGCAATCAGCCCCAGCATTTT. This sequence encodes CASSSDLGGAGNQPQHF.

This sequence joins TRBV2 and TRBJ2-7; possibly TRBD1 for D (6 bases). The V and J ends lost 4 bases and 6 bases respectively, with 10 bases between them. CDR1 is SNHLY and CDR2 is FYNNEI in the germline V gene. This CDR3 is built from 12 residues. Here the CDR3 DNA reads TGTGCCAGCAGTGCCCGGACAGCCGAGCAGTACTTC. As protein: CASSARTAEQYF.

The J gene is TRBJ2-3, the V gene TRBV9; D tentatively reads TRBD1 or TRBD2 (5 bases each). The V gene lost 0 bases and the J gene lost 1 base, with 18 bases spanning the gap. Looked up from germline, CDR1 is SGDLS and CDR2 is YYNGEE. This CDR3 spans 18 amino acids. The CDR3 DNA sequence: TGTGCCAGCAGCGTAGCTAGACAGAGGGGACGGGGCACAGATACGCAGTATTTT. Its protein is CASSVARQRGRGTDTQYF.

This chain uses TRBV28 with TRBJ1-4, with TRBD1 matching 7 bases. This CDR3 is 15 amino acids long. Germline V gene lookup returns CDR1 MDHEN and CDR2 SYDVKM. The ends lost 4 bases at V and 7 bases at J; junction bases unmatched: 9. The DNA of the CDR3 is TGTGCCAGCAGTTCCCCCCACAGGGGAGGTGAAAAACTGTTTTTT. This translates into CASSSPHRGGEKLFF.

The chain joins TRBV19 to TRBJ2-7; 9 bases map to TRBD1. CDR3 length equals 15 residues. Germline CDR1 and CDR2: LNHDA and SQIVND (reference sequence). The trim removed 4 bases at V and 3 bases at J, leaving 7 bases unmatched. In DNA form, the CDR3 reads TGTGCCAGTAGTAAACCGGGACAGGGAGACTACGAGCAGTACTTC. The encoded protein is CASSKPGQGDYEQYF.

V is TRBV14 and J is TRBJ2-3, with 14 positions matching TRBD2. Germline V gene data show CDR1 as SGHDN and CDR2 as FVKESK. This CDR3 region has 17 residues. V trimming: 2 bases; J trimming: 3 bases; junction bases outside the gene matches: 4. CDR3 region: CASSQRRTSGGTDTQYF. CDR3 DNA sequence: TGTGCCAGCAGCCAACGAAGGACTAGCGGGGGGACAGATACGCAGTATTTT.

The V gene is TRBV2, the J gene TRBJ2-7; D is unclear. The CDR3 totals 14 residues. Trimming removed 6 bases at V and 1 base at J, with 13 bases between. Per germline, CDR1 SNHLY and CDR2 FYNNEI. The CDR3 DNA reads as TGTGCCAGCAGAAGGCAGAGCTCTTCCTACGAGCAGTACTTC. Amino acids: CASRRQSSSYEQYF. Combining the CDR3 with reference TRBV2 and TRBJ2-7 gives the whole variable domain EPEVTQTPSHQVTQMGQEVILRCVPISNHLYFYWYRQILGQKVEFLVSFYNNEISEKSEIFDDQFSVERPDGSNFTLKIRSTKLEDSAMYFCASRRQSSSYEQYFGPGTRLTVT.

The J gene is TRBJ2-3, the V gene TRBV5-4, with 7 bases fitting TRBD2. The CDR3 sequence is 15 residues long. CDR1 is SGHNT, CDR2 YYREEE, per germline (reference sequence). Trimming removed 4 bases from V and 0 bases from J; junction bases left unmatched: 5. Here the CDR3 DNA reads TGTGCCAGCAGCCCTTATAGCGGGAGCACAGATACGCAGTATTTT. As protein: CASSPYSGSTDTQYF.

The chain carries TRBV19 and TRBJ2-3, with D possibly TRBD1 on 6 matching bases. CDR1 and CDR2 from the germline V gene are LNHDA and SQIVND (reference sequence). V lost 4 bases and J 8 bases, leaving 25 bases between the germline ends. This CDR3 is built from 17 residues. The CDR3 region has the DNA TGTGCCAGTAGTAGGTCTCCCCGGGCAGGGGAGTCGAGTACGCAGTATTTT. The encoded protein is CASSRSPRAGESSTQYF.

The CDR3 protein is CAWSQGVGANVLTF. DNA for the CDR3: TGTGCCTGGAGTCAGGGGGTCGGGGCCAACGTCCTGACTTTC. V gene TRBV30 combines with J gene TRBJ2-6; 7 nucleotides agree with TRBD1. The trim removed 2 bases at V and 4 bases at J, leaving 2 bases unmatched. CDR1 and CDR2 (germline): GTSNPN, SVGIG (reference sequence). The CDR3 sequence is 14 residues long.

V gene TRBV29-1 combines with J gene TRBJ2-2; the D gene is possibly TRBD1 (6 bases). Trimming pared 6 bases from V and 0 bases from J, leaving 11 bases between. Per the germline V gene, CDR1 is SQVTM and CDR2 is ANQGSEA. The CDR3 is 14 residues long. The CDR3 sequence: CSVTGISNTGELFF. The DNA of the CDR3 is TGCAGCGTCACAGGGATATCGAACACCGGGGAGCTGTTTTTT.

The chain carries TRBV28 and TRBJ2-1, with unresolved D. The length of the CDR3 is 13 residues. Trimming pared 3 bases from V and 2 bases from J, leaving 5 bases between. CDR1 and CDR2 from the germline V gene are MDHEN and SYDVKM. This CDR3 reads CASSFRAYNEQFF. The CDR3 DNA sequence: TGTGCCAGCAGTTTCCGGGCCTACAATGAGCAGTTCTTC.

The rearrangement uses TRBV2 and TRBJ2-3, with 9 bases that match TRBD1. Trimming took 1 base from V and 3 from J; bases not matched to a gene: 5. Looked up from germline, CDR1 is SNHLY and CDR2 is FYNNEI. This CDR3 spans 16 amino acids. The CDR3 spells CASSEEGTGRTDTQYF. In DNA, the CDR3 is TGTGCCAGCAGTGAAGAAGGGACAGGGAGGACAGATACGCAGTATTTT.

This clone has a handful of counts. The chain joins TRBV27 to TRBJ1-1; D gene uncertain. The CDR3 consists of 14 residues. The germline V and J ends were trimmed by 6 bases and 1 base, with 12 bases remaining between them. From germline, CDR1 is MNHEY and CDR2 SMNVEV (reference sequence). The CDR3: CASRTLRGNTEAFF. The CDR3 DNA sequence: TGTGCCAGCAGGACCCTCCGGGGGAACACTGAAGCTTTCTTT.

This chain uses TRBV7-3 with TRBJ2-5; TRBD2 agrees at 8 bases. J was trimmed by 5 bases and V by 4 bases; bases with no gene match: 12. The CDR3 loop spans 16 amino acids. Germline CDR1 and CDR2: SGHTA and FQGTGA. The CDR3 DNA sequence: TGTGCCAGCAGCTCCCCAGCGGGAGCACTGGAGGAGACCCAGTACTTC. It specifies CASSSPAGALEETQYF.

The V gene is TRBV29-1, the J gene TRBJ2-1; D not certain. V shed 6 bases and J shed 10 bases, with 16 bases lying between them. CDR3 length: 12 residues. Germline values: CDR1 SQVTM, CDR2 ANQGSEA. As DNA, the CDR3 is TGCAGCGTCCTCACCAGCGTAGGGGAGCAGTTCTTC. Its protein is CSVLTSVGEQFF.

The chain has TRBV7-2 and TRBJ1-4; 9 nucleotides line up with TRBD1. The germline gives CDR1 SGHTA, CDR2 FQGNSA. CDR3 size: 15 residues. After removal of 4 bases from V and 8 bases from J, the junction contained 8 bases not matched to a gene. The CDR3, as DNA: TGTGCCAGCAGCTCCGGACAGGGGAAATGGGAAAAACTGTTTTTT. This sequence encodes CASSSGQGKWEKLFF.

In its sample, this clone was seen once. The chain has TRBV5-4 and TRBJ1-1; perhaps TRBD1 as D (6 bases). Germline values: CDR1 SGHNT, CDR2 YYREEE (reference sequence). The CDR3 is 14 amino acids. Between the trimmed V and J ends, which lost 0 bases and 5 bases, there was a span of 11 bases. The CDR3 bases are TGTGCCAGCAGCTTGGAACTCCAGGGGACTGAAGCTTTCTTT. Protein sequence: CASSLELQGTEAFF.